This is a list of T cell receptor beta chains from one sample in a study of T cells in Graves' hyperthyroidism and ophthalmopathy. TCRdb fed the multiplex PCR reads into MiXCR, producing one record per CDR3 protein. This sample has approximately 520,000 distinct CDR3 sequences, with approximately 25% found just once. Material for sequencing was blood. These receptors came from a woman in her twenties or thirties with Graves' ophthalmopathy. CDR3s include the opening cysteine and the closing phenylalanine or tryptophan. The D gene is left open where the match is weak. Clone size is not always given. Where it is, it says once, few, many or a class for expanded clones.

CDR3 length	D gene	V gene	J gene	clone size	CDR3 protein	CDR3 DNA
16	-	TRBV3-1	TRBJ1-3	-	CASSQMWGTSGNTIYF	TGTGCCAGCAGCCAAATGTGGGGCACTTCTGGAAACACCATATATTTT
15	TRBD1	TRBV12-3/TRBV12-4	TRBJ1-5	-	CASTPGGINNQPQHF	TGTGCCAGCACCCCAGGGGGCATTAACAATCAGCCCCAGCATTTT
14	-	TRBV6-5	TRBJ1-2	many	CASSYLGTLYGYTF	TGTGCCAGCAGTTACCTCGGGACCCTCTATGGCTACACCTTC
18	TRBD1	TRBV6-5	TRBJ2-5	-	CASSFDPTPGQGGETQYF	TGTGCCAGCAGTTTCGACCCGACGCCGGGACAGGGTGGAGAGACCCAGTACTTC
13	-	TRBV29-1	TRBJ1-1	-	CSVERETNTEAFF	TGCAGCGTTGAAAGGGAAACGAACACTGAAGCTTTCTTT
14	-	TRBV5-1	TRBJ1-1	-	CASTQGTVNTEAFF	TGCGCCAGCACCCAGGGGACGGTGAACACTGAAGCTTTCTTT
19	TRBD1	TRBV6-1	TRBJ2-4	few	CASSAWTGGGIIAKNIQYF	TGTGCCAGCAGTGCATGGACAGGGGGGGGAATTATAGCCAAAAACATTCAGTACTTC
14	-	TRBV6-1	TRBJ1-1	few	CASRDRSVNTEAFF	TGTGCCAGCAGGGATAGATCCGTGAACACTGAAGCTTTCTTT
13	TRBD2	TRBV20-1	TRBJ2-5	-	CSVDGRTRETQYF	TGCAGTGTTGACGGGAGGACCCGAGAGACCCAGTACTTC
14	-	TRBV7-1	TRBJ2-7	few	CASSSIGNSYEQYF	TGTGCCAGCAGCTCAATAGGGAACTCCTACGAGCAGTACTTC
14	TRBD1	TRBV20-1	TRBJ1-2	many	CSAFRTGLDYGYTF	TGCAGTGCTTTTAGGACAGGCCTGGACTATGGCTACACCTTC
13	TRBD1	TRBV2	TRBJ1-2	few	CASMRTGGSGYTF	TGTGCCAGCATGAGAACAGGGGGCTCTGGCTACACCTTC
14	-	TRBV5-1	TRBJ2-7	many	CASAGDTAAYEQYF	TGCGCCAGCGCTGGAGACACCGCCGCCTACGAGCAGTACTTC
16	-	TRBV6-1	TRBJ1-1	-	CASRSRRGTMNTEAFF	TGTGCCAGCAGGTCCCGACGGGGTACCATGAACACTGAAGCTTTCTTT
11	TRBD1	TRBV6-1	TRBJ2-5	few	CASSVQGDQYF	TGTGCCAGCAGTGTACAGGGGGACCAGTACTTC
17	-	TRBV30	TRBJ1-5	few	CAWSASGLVGSNQPQHF	TGTGCCTGGAGTGCATCAGGGTTGGTTGGTAGCAATCAGCCCCAGCATTTT
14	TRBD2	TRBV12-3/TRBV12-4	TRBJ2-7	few	CASRGLAGPSEQYF	TGTGCCAGCAGGGGACTAGCGGGGCCCTCCGAGCAGTACTTC
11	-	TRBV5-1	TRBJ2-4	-	CASSYENIRYF	TGCGCCAGCAGCTACGAAAACATTCGGTACTTC
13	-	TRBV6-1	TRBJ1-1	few	CASSRQPGVEAFF	TGTGCCAGCAGTCGACAGCCTGGTGTTGAAGCTTTCTTT
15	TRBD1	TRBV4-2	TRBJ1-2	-	CASSQSDRANYGYTF	TGTGCCAGCAGCCAATCGGACAGGGCAAACTATGGCTACACCTTC
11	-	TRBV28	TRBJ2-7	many	CASSSVAEQYF	TGTGCCAGCAGCTCGGTAGCCGAGCAGTACTTC
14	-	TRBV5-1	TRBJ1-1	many	CASSLGRGPTEAFF	TGCGCCAGCAGCTTGGGGCGCGGGCCCACTGAAGCTTTCTTT
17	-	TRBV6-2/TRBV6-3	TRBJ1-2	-	CASSPPQGPFDKYGYTF	TGTGCCAGCAGTCCCCCGCAGGGGCCATTCGACAAGTATGGCTACACCTTC
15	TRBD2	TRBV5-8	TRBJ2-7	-	CASSLGGGPSYEQYF	TGTGCCAGCAGCTTGGGGGGGGGACCTTCCTACGAGCAGTACTTC
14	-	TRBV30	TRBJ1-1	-	CAWSFSGMNTEAFF	TGTGCCTGGAGTTTCTCCGGGATGAACACTGAAGCTTTCTTT
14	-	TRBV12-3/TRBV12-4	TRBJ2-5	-	CASSAWGSGETQYF	TGTGCCAGCAGCGCGTGGGGCTCGGGGGAGACCCAGTACTTC
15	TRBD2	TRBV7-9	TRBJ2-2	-	CASSLQRERAGELFF	TGTGCCAGCAGCTTACAGCGGGAGAGGGCCGGGGAGCTGTTTTTT
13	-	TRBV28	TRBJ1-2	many	CASSIPPGRGYTF	TGTGCCAGCAGTATCCCCCCGGGACGGGGCTACACCTTC
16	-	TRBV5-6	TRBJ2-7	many	CASSLVLSRETHEQYF	TGTGCCAGCAGCTTGGTACTTTCCAGGGAGACCCACGAGCAGTACTTC
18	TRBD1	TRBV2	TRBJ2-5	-	CASSERGQGAHGKETQYF	TGTGCCAGCAGCGAGAGGGGACAGGGGGCCCACGGAAAGGAGACCCAGTACTTC
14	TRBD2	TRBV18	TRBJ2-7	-	CASTFGGSWDEQYF	TGTGCCAGCACATTCGGGGGGAGTTGGGACGAGCAGTACTTC
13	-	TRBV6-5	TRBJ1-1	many	CASSSWGNTEAFF	TGTGCCAGCAGTTCATGGGGGAACACTGAAGCTTTCTTT
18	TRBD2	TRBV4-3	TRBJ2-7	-	CASSLWKSSGELSYEQYF	TGCGCCAGCAGCCTCTGGAAGTCTAGCGGGGAACTATCCTACGAGCAGTACTTC
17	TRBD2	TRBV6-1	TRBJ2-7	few	CASSTSGTSGRANEQYF	TGTGCCAGCAGTACCTCCGGGACTAGCGGGAGGGCCAACGAGCAGTACTTC
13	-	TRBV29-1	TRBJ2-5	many	CSVDRGEQETQYF	TGCAGCGTTGACAGGGGTGAACAAGAGACCCAGTACTTC
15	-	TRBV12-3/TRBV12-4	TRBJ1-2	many	CASSFGGLVSSGYTF	TGTGCCAGCAGTTTCGGGGGTTTGGTTAGCTCTGGCTACACCTTC
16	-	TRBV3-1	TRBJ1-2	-	CASSQDLDTTGDGYTF	TGTGCCAGCAGCCAAGATTTGGACACAACGGGGGATGGCTACACCTTC
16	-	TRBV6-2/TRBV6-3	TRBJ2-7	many	CASSTQAFGSSSEQYF	TGTGCCAGCAGTACGCAAGCTTTTGGCAGTAGTTCCGAGCAGTACTTC
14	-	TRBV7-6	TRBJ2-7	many	CASSLGESLYEQYF	TGTGCCAGCAGCTTAGGGGAGAGCCTTTACGAGCAGTACTTC
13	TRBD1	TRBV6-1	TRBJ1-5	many	CASRLDRDQPQHF	TGTGCCAGCAGACTGGACAGGGATCAGCCCCAGCATTTT
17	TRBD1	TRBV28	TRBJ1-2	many	CASSPSIDRGLVGGYTF	TGTGCCAGCAGTCCCTCGATCGACAGGGGATTGGTTGGTGGCTACACCTTC
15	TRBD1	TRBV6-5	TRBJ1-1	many	CASSVMPGQGSEAFF	TGTGCCAGCAGCGTGATGCCGGGACAGGGATCTGAAGCTTTCTTT
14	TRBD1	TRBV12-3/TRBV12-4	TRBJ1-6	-	CASRGDRGTSPLHF	TGTGCCAGCAGGGGGGACAGGGGGACTTCACCCCTCCACTTT
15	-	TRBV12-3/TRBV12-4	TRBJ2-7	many	CASRDGQRPSYEQYF	TGTGCCAGCAGGGACGGACAGCGCCCCTCCTACGAGCAGTACTTC
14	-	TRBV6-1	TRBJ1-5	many	CASSAVGADQPQHF	TGTGCCAGCAGTGCCGTGGGGGCGGATCAGCCCCAGCATTTT
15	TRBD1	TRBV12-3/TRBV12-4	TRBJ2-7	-	CASSLIGTATYEQYF	TGTGCCAGCAGTTTAATCGGGACAGCAACCTACGAGCAGTACTTC